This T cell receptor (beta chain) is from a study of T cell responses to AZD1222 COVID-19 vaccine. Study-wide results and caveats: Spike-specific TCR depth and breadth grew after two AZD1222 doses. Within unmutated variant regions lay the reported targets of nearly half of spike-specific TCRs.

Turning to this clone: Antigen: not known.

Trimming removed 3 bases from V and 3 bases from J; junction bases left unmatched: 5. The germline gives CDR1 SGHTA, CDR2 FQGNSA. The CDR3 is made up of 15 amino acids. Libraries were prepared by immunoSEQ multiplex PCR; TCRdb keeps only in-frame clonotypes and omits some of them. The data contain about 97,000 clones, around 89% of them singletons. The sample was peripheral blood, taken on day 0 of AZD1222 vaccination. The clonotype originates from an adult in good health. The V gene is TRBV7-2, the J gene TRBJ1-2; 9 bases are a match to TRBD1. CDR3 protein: CASSLMGQGDYGYTF. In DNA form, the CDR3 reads TGTGCCAGCAGCTTGATGGGACAGGGTGACTATGGCTACACCTTC.